This T cell receptor (beta chain) was identified in a study of blood T cell repertoires in COVID-19. On the study more broadly: Sources were T cells, B-cell-depleted T cells, or PBMCs; the material itself was cDNA or gDNA.

Assay: immunoSEQ multiplex PCR; the TCRdb copy retains only in-frame clones and omits some. This table has more than 300,000 clones, approximately 91% appearing once. Assignments of participants to cohorts depended upon their own reported clinical history. V was shortened by 4 bases and J by 2 bases, with 8 bases between the two germline ends. This CDR3 is built from 13 residues. In germline, CDR1 is MNHNY, CDR2 SVGAGI (reference sequence). The source of this sequence is a woman in her twenties or thirties who had been exposed to COVID-19. The sequencing sample was made of PBMCs or T cells enriched from blood (not recorded which). The V gene is TRBV6-6, the J gene TRBJ1-2; no clear D. CDR3 DNA: TGTGCCAGCAGTTCCCCGGGGAACTATGGCTACACCTTC. It is translated as CASSSPGNYGYTF.